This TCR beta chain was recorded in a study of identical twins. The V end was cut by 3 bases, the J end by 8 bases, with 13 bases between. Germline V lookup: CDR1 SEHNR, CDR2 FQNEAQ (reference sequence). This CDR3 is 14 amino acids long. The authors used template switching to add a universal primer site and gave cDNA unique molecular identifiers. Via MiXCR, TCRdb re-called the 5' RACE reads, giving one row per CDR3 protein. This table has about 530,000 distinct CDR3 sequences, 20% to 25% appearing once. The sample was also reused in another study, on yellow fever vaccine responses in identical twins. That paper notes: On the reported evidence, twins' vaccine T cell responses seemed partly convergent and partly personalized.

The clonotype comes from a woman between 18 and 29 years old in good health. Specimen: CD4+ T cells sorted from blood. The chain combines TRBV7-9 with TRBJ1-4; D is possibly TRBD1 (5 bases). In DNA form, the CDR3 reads TGTGCCAGCAGCTTTCAAGGGTGGGGCGAAAAACTGTTTTTT. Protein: CASSFQGWGEKLFF.